Shown below are 10 T cell receptor beta chains from a single sample sequenced in a study of cytotoxic CD8 clonotypes in ibrutinib-treated CLL. Some clones are missing from TCRdb's copy, which holds only in-frame ones; the method was immunoSEQ multiplex PCR. The data hold some 200,000 clones, with 79% observed a single time. This sample comprised PBMCs, obtained after 12 months of ibrutinib treatment. The receptors derive from a human donor with chronic lymphocytic leukemia.

The chain combines TRBV9 with TRBJ2-3; 11 positions match TRBD1. The CDR3 consists of 19 residues. V lost 4 bases, J lost 2 bases, and 15 bases stayed unmatched. The germline V gene encodes CDR1 SGDLS and CDR2 YYNGEE. As DNA, the CDR3 is TGTGCCAGCAGCCTTATCTATCAACTGGGACAGGGGGTCACAGATACGCAGTATTTT. Protein: CASSLIYQLGQGVTDTQYF.

This clone was found a few times. This chain links TRBV6-5 with TRBJ1-5, with 7 bases identical to TRBD1. Germline assignment: CDR1 MNHEY and CDR2 SVGAGI. The J segment lost 3 bases and the V segment lost 4 bases, leaving 6 bases of the junction unmatched. The CDR3 consists of 15 residues. The chain's CDR3 is CASSSQQGNNQPQHF. CDR3 bases: TGTGCCAGCAGTTCGCAACAGGGGAACAATCAGCCCCAGCATTTT.

This clone was recorded a few times. The chain has TRBV9 and TRBJ2-1; unclear D gene. Germline CDR1 and CDR2: SGDLS and YYNGEE. V was cut by 3 bases and J by 8 bases, with 6 bases left in between. This CDR3 comprises 11 residues. CDR3 bases: TGTGCCAGCAGCGCTGAGTATGAGCAGTTCTTC. It translates to CASSAEYEQFF.

J is TRBJ2-2 and V is TRBV7-9; 12 bases align to TRBD1. This CDR3 spans 18 amino acids. The V and J ends lost 5 bases and 4 bases, in that order; junction bases with no gene match: 11. Germline CDR1 is SEHNR and CDR2 is FQNEAQ (reference sequence). In DNA form, the CDR3 reads TGTGCCAGCAGCCCCCGGCTTGGGACAGGGGGCCGCACCGGGGAGCTGTTTTTT. Protein sequence: CASSPRLGTGGRTGELFF. The entire variable domain, with the rest obtained from reference TRBV7-9 and TRBJ2-2, is as follows: DTGVSQNPRHKITKRGQNVTFRCDPISEHNRLYWYRQTLGQGPEFLTYFQNEAQLEKSRLLSDRFSAERPKGSFSTLEIQRTEQGDSAMYLCASSPRLGTGGRTGELFFGEGSRLTVL.

The gene calls are TRBV4-1 and TRBJ1-5, with 9 bases lining up with TRBD1. This CDR3 is built from 17 residues. Germline CDR1 is MGHRA and CDR2 is YSYEKL. V shed 1 base and J 6 bases; nucleotides not matched to a gene: 10. In DNA form, the CDR3 reads TGCGCCAGCAGCCAAGTAGGTCTCACAGGGGGCCGTCAGCCCCAGCATTTT. Translated, it gives CASSQVGLTGGRQPQHF.

This chain connects TRBV27 to TRBJ2-2, with D perhaps TRBD2 (6 bases). V was pared by 6 bases and J by 0 bases, with 8 bases between. From germline, CDR1 is MNHEY and CDR2 SMNVEV (reference sequence). This CDR3 is built from 14 residues. This CDR3 reads CASRLATNTGELFF. The CDR3 bases are TGTGCCAGCAGACTAGCCACGAACACCGGGGAGCTGTTTTTT.

The chain is built from TRBV13 and TRBJ2-5; D call uncertain. This CDR3 region has 8 residues. V lost 10 bases and J 12 bases, leaving 9 bases between the germline ends. CDR1 and CDR2 from the germline V gene are PRHDT and FYEKMQ (reference sequence). The CDR3 is CATSREYF. The CDR3 coding sequence is TGTGCCACCTCTCGAGAGTACTTC.

This clone was picked up many times. V gene TRBV7-9 combines with J gene TRBJ2-7, with D unresolved. The V gene lost 4 bases and the J gene lost 2 bases, with 9 bases spanning the gap. The germline V gene encodes CDR1 SEHNR and CDR2 FQNEAQ (reference sequence). The CDR3 has 13 amino acids. CDR3 coding DNA: TGTGCCAGCAGCTGGGCCCTAGCCTACGAGCAGTACTTC. Translated: CASSWALAYEQYF.

The rearrangement joins TRBV5-1 to TRBJ2-3, with 7 bases fitting TRBD2. This CDR3 has 16 residues. CDR1 is SGHRS and CDR2 is YFSETQ in the germline V gene. J was trimmed by 1 base and V by 1 base; bases with no gene match: 6. This chain's CDR3 is CASSLYGLAGTDTQYF. CDR3 nucleotides: TGCGCCAGCAGCTTGTACGGGCTAGCGGGCACAGATACGCAGTATTTT. Combining the CDR3 with reference TRBV5-1 and TRBJ2-3 gives the whole variable domain KAGVTQTPRYLIKTRGQQVTLSCSPISGHRSVSWYQQTPGQGLQFLFEYFSETQRNKGNFPGRFSGRQFSNSRSEMNVSTLELGDSALYLCASSLYGLAGTDTQYFGPGTRLTVL.

V usage is TRBV7-6 and J usage is TRBJ1-1, with a weak D call TRBD1 (5 bases). CDR3 length: 13 amino acids. CDR1 is SGHVS, CDR2 FNYEAQ, per germline. The V end was cut by 2 bases, the J end by 4 bases, with 8 bases between. CDR3 region: CASSLIRGTEAFF. Written as DNA, the CDR3 is TGTGCCAGCAGCTTAATTAGGGGCACTGAAGCTTTCTTT.